Reported below is one T cell receptor beta chain. The data are from a study of OX40 agonist ivuxolimab in advanced cancers. Germline V gene sequence: CDR1 MNHNY, CDR2 SVGAGI (reference sequence). With 0 bases removed from V and 10 bases from J, the gap between germline ends came to 7 bases. The CDR3 totals 12 residues. Sequenced by immunoSEQ multiplex PCR; TCRdb stores in-frame clones only, minus some. The sample holds some 69,000 clones, 75% to 95% seen once. This sequence joins TRBV6-6 and TRBJ2-1, with D hard to call. The specimen comprised CD4+ or CD8+ T cells sorted from blood, sampled in a trial of the OX40 agonist ivuxolimab. The TCR originated in an adult with an advanced solid tumor such as melanoma, head and neck, liver or kidney cancer. The CDR3 coding sequence is TGTGCCAGCAGTTACTCGGCAAGCGAGCAGTTCTTC. Its translation: CASSYSASEQFF.